A selection of T cell receptor beta chains follows, all from one sample in a study of cytomegalovirus exposure and HLA in healthy donors. The data were produced by immunoSEQ multiplex PCR, yet TCRdb's version contains in-frame clones alone and is incomplete. The table includes more than 150,000 clones, more than 60% detected once. Source material: PBMCs. The receptors originated from a young man in good health and CMV-seronegative. Both conserved end residues are part of each CDR3. The D gene is left open where the match is weak. Clone size appears in some rows only: once, few, many, or a class for an expanded clone.

clone size: -
V gene: TRBV2
CDR3 length: 15
J gene: TRBJ1-2
D gene: TRBD1
CDR3 protein: CASSENQGENYGYTF
CDR3 DNA: TGTGCCAGCAGTGAAAACCAGGGGGAGAACTATGGCTACACCTTC

clone size: -
V gene: TRBV9
CDR3 length: 16
J gene: TRBJ2-2
D gene: -
CDR3 protein: CASSVVGRPNTGELFF
CDR3 DNA: TGTGCCAGCAGCGTAGTGGGCAGACCGAACACCGGGGAGCTGTTTTTT

clone size: -
V gene: TRBV19
CDR3 length: 16
J gene: TRBJ1-1
D gene: -
CDR3 protein: CASSIVEGRGNTEAFF
CDR3 DNA: TGTGCCAGTAGTATTGTAGAGGGTCGAGGGAACACTGAAGCTTTCTTT

clone size: once
V gene: TRBV7-2
CDR3 length: 12
J gene: TRBJ1-2
D gene: -
CDR3 protein: CASRRPGDGYTF
CDR3 DNA: TGTGCCAGCAGACGGCCAGGGGATGGCTACACCTTC

clone size: -
V gene: TRBV19
CDR3 length: 16
J gene: TRBJ1-5
D gene: -
CDR3 protein: CASSIKGKGPNQPQHF
CDR3 DNA: TGTGCCAGTAGTATCAAGGGGAAGGGGCCCAATCAGCCCCAGCATTTT

clone size: -
V gene: TRBV5-6
CDR3 length: 13
J gene: TRBJ2-5
D gene: -
CDR3 protein: CASSRGGGETQYF
CDR3 DNA: TGTGCCAGCAGCCGGGGAGGGGGGGAGACCCAGTACTTC

clone size: once
V gene: TRBV6-5
CDR3 length: 13
J gene: TRBJ1-2
D gene: -
CDR3 protein: CASSYSADYGYTF
CDR3 DNA: TGTGCCAGCAGTTACTCGGCAGACTATGGCTACACCTTC

clone size: -
V gene: TRBV18
CDR3 length: 14
J gene: TRBJ1-2
D gene: TRBD1
CDR3 protein: CASSPDRVGHGYTF
CDR3 DNA: TGTGCCAGCTCACCTGACAGGGTCGGCCATGGCTACACCTTC

clone size: -
V gene: TRBV7-8
CDR3 length: 15
J gene: TRBJ1-1
D gene: -
CDR3 protein: CASSPQGNLNTEAFF
CDR3 DNA: TGTGCCAGCAGCCCCCAGGGAAACCTCAACACTGAAGCTTTCTTT

clone size: -
V gene: TRBV5-4
CDR3 length: 16
J gene: TRBJ1-4
D gene: TRBD1
CDR3 protein: CASSLWRQGSNEKLFF
CDR3 DNA: TGTGCCAGCAGCTTGTGGAGACAGGGATCTAATGAAAAACTGTTTTTT

clone size: -
V gene: TRBV4-2
CDR3 length: 14
J gene: TRBJ2-4
D gene: -
CDR3 protein: CATIVRQVKNIQYF
CDR3 DNA: TGTGCCACCATTGTCCGGCAGGTAAAAAACATTCAGTACTTC

clone size: -
V gene: TRBV1
CDR3 length: 19
J gene: TRBJ2-3
D gene: -
CDR3 protein: CTSSTSGTSGRRSTDTQYF
CDR3 DNA: TGCACCAGCAGCACCTCCGGGACTAGCGGGAGGAGGAGCACAGATACGCAGTATTTT

clone size: once
V gene: TRBV13
CDR3 length: 14
J gene: TRBJ2-2
D gene: TRBD2
CDR3 protein: CASSSSTSVGELFF
CDR3 DNA: TGTGCCAGCAGCTCCTCGACTAGCGTCGGGGAGCTGTTTTTT

clone size: -
V gene: TRBV10-3
CDR3 length: 17
J gene: TRBJ2-3
D gene: -
CDR3 protein: CAISDVFASGGTDTQYF
CDR3 DNA: TGTGCCATCAGTGATGTCTTTGCGTCAGGGGGCACAGATACGCAGTATTTT

clone size: once
V gene: TRBV5-4
CDR3 length: 16
J gene: TRBJ2-1
D gene: TRBD2
CDR3 protein: CASSHPSGRAYNEQFF
CDR3 DNA: TGTGCCAGCAGCCACCCTAGCGGGAGGGCGTACAATGAGCAGTTCTTC

clone size: -
V gene: TRBV13
CDR3 length: 13
J gene: TRBJ1-6
D gene: -
CDR3 protein: CASSLEVDSPLHF
CDR3 DNA: TGTGCCAGCAGCTTAGAAGTAGATTCACCCCTCCACTTT

clone size: -
V gene: TRBV6-6
CDR3 length: 14
J gene: TRBJ1-3
D gene: TRBD1
CDR3 protein: CASSQGQGEYTIYF
CDR3 DNA: TGTGCCAGCAGTCAAGGACAGGGCGAGTACACCATATATTTT